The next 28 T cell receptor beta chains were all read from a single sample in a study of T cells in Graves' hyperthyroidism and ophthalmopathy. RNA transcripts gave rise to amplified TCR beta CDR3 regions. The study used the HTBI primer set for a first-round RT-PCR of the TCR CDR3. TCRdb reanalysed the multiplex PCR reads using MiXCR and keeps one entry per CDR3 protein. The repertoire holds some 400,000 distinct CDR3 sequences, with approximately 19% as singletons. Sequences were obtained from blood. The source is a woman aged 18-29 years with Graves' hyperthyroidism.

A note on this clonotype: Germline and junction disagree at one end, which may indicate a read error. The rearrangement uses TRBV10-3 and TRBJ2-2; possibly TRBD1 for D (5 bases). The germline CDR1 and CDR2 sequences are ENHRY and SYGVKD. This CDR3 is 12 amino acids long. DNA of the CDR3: TGTGCCAGCAGTGACAGACTCGGGGAGCTGTTTTTT. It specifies CASSDRLGELFF.

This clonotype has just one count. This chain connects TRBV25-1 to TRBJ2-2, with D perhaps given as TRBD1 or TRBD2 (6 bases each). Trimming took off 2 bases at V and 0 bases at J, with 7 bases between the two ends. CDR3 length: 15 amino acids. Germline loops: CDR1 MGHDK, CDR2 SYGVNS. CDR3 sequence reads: CASSERGANTGELFF. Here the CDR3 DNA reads TGTGCCAGCAGTGAAAGGGGGGCGAACACCGGGGAGCTGTTTTTT.

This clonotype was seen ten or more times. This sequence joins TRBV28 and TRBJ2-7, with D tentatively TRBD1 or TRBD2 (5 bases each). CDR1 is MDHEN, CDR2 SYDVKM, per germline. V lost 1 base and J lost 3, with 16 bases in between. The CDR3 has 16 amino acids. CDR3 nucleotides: TGTGCCAGCAGTTTATTCCTAATCTTGGGGGTCTACGAGCAGTACTTC. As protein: CASSLFLILGVYEQYF.

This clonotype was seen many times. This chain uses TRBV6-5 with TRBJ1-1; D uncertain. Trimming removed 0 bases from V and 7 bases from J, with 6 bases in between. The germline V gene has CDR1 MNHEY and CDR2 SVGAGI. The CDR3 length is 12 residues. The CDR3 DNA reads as TGTGCCAGCAGTTACTCCCCGAGTGAAGCTTTCTTT. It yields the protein CASSYSPSEAFF.

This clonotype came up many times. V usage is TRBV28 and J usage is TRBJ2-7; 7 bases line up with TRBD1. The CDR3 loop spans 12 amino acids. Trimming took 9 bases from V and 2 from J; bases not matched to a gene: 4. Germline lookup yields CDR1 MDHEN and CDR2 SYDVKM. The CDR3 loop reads CASFTGAYEQYF. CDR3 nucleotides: TGTGCCAGTTTTACAGGGGCCTACGAGCAGTACTTC.

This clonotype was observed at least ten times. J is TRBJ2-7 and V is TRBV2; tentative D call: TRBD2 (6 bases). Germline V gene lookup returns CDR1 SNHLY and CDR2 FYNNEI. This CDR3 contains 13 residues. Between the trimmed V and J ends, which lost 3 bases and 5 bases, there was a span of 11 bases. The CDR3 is CASSDMASDEQYF. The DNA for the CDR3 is TGTGCCAGCAGTGATATGGCTAGCGACGAGCAGTACTTC. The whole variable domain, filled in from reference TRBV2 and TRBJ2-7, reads EPEVTQTPSHQVTQMGQEVILRCVPISNHLYFYWYRQILGQKVEFLVSFYNNEISEKSEIFDDQFSVERPDGSNFTLKIRSTKLEDSAMYFCASSDMASDEQYFGPGTRLTVT.

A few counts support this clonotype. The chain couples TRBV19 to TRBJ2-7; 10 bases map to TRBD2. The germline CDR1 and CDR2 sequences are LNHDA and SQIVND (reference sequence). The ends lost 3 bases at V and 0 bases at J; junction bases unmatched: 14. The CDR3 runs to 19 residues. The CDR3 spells CASSMGRPSGGSRSYEQYF. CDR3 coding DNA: TGTGCCAGTAGTATGGGGCGGCCTAGCGGGGGAAGCCGCTCCTACGAGCAGTACTTC.

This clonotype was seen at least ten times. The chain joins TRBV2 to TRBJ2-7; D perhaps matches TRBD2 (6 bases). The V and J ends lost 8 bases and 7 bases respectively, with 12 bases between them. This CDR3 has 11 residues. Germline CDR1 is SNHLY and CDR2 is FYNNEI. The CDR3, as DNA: TGTGCCAGCTTTAAAGGAGGGGAGCAGTACTTC. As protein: CASFKGGEQYF.

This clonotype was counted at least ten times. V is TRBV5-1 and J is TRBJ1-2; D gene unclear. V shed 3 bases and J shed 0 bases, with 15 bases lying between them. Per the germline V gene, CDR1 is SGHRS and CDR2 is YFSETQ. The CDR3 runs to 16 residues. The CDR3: CASSSNVRSSNYGYTF. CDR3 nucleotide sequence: TGCGCCAGCAGCTCGAATGTTAGGAGTTCTAACTATGGCTACACCTTC.

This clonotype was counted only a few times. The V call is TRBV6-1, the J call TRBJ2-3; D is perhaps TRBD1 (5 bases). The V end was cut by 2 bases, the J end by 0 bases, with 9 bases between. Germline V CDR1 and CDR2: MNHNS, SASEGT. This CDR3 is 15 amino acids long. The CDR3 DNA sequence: TGTGCCAGCAGTGAATCCCAGGGCAGCACAGATACGCAGTATTTT. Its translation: CASSESQGSTDTQYF.

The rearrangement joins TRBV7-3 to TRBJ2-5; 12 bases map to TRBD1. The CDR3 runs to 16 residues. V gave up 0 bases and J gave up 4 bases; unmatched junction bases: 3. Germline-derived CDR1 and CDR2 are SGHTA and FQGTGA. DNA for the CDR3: TGTGCCAGCAGCTTAACGGGACAGGGGGCGCGAGAGACCCAGTACTTC. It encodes CASSLTGQGARETQYF. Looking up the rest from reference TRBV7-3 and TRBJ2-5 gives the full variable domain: GAGVSQTPSNKVTEKGKYVELRCDPISGHTALYWYRQSLGQGPEFLIYFQGTGAADDSGLPNDRFFAVRPEGSVSTLKIQRTERGDSAVYLCASSLTGQGARETQYFGPGTRLLVL.

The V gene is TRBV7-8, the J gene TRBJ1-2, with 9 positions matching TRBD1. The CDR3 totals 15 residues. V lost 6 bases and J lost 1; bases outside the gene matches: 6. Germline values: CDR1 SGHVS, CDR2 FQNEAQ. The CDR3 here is CASRLRDRDNYGYTF. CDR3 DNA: TGTGCCAGCAGGTTACGGGACAGGGATAACTATGGCTACACCTTC.

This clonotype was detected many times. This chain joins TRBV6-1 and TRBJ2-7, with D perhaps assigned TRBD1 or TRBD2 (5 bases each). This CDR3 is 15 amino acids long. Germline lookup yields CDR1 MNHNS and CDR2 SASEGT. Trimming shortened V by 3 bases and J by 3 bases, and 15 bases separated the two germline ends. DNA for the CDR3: TGTGCCAGCAGTGAGACAACCGGGACGCTCTACGAGCAGTACTTC. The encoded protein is CASSETTGTLYEQYF.

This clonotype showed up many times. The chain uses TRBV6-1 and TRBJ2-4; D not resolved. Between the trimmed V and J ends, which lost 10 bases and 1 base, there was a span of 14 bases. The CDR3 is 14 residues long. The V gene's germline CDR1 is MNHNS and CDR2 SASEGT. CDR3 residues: CATYLPMAKNIQYF. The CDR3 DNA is TGTGCCACCTACCTGCCCATGGCCAAAAACATTCAGTACTTC.

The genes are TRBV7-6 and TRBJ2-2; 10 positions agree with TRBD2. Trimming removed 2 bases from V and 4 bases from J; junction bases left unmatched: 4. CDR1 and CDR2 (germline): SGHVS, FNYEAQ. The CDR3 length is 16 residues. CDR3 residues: CASSLFSGRGTGELFF. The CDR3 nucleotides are TGTGCCAGCAGCTTATTCAGCGGGAGGGGCACCGGGGAGCTGTTTTTT.

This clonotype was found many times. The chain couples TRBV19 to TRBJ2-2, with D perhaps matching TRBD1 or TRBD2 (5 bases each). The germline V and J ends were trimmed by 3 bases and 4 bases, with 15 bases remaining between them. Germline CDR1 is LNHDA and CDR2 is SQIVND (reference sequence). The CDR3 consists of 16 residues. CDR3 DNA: TGTGCCAGTAGTATCGTGAGGGGCGTTGGCACCGGGGAGCTGTTTTTT. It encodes CASSIVRGVGTGELFF.

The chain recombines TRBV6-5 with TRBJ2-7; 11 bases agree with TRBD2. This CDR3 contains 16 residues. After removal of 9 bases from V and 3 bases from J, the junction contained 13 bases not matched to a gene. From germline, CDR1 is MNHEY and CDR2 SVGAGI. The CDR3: CARSLPPLAGVYEQYF. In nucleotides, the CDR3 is TGTGCCAGAAGCTTACCCCCACTAGCGGGGGTCTACGAGCAGTACTTC.

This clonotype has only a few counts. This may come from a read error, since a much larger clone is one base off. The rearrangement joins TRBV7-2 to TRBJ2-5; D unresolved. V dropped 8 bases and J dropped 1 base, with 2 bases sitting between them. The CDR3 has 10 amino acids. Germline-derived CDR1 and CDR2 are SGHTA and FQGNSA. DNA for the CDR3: TGTGCCAGCTTCCAAGAGACCCAGTACTTC. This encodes CASFQETQYF.

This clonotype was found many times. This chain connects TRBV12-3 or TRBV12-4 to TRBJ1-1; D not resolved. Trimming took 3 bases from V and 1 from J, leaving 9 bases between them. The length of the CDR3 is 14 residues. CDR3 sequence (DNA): TGTGCCAGCAGTTTTCACAAAGGGAACACTGAAGCTTTCTTT. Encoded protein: CASSFHKGNTEAFF.

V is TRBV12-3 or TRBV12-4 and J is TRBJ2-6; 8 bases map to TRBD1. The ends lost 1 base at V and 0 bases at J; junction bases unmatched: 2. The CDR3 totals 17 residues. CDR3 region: CASSLGDRTSGANVLTF. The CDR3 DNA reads TGTGCCAGCAGTTTAGGGGACAGGACCTCTGGGGCCAACGTCCTGACTTTC.

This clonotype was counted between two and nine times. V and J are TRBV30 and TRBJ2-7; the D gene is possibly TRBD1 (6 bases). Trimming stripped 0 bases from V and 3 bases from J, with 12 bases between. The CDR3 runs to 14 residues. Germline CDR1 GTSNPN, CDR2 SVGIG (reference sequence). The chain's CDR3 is CAWSVRGGHYEQYF. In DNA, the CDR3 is TGTGCCTGGAGTGTACGAGGGGGACACTACGAGCAGTACTTC.

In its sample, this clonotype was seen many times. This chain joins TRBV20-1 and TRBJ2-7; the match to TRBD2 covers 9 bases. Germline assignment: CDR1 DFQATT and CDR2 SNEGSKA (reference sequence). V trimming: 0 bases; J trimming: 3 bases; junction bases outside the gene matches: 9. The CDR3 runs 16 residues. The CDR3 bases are TGCAGTGCTAGAGATCTTCGGCTAGCGGGGAACTACGAGCAGTACTTC. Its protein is CSARDLRLAGNYEQYF.

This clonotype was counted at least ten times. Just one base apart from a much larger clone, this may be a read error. CDR3 region: CASSPGGHEQYF. The CDR3 DNA reads as TGTGCCAGCAGCCCGGGGGGTCACGAGCAGTACTTC. The chain links TRBV6-1 to TRBJ2-7, with 7 bases lining up with TRBD2. CDR1 is MNHNS, CDR2 SASEGT, per germline. This CDR3 comprises 12 residues. V trimming: 6 bases; J trimming: 5 bases; junction bases outside the gene matches: 4.

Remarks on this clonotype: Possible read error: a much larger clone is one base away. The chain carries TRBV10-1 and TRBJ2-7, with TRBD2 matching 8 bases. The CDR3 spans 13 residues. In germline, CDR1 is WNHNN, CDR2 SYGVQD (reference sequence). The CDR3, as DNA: TGCTCCAGCAGTGGGAGCGGGGGAAGGGAGCAGTACTTC. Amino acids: CSSSGSGGREQYF.

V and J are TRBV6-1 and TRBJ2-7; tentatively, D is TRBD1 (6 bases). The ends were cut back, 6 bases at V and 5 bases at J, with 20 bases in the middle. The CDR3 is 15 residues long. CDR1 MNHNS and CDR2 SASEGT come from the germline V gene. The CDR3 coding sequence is TGTGCCAGCAGACTGGACAGCCCGGATATCGACGAGCAGTACTTC. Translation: CASRLDSPDIDEQYF.

The CDR3 loop reads CASSLVGTYYGYTF. CDR3 DNA: TGTGCCAGCAGCTTGGTCGGGACTTACTATGGCTACACCTTC. This chain links TRBV7-9 with TRBJ1-2; tentative D call: TRBD1 (5 bases). With 3 bases removed from V and 3 bases from J, the gap between germline ends came to 11 bases. CDR3 length equals 14 residues. In germline, CDR1 is SEHNR, CDR2 FQNEAQ (reference sequence).

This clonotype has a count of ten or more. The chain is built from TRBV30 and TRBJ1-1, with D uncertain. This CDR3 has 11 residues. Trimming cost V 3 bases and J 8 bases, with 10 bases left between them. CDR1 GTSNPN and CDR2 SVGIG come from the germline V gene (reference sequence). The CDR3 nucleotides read TGTGCCTGGAGCGGTGGGGTCGAAGCTTTCTTT. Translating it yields CAWSGGVEAFF.

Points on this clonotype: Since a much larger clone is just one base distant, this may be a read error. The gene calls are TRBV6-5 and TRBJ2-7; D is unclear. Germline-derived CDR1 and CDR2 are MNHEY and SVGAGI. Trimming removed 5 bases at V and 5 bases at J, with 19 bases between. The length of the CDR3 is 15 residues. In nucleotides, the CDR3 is TGTGCCAGCAGTACGCGAGAACATGGCGCCCACGAGCAGTACTTC. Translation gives CASSTREHGAHEQYF.